This T cell receptor beta chain came from a study of human T cells and chemical hapten exposure. Whole-study context: Investigators sensitized roughly 2 cm by roughly 2 cm of upper inner arm skin with 2% DPC.

The sample holds a few counts of this clonotype. No antigen is known for it. Study-level points and caveats: There was no change with DPC sensitization in TCRs above 1 in 1000 frequency. Positively correlated with patch test score were the counts of PT1 expanded TCRs.

Time point in this sample: patch test 1, 2 weeks after DPC sensitization. Treatment here: therapeutic diphenylcyclopropenone sensitization with weekly scalp DPC. Germline CDR1 LGHDT, CDR2 YNNKEL (reference sequence). The CDR3 consists of 14 residues. Trimming took 4 bases from V and 2 from J; bases not matched to a gene: 5. TCRdb independently ran MiXCR on the RACE reads; one entry per CDR3 protein. The sample carries 180,000 or so distinct CDR3 sequences, roughly 15% recorded once. The sequence was obtained from a woman in her twenties or thirties with alopecia areata. Some clones in this sample may be carry-over from other donors' samples. This chain connects TRBV3-1 to TRBJ2-7, with TRBD1 matching over 7 bases. The source was whole blood, collected in connection with sensitization to the hapten diphenylcyclopropenone (DPC). This chain's CDR3 is CASSPSGGTYEQYF. The CDR3 bases are TGTGCCAGCAGCCCTTCAGGGGGAACCTACGAGCAGTACTTC.